This record concerns one T cell receptor (beta chain) sequence. Which antigen it targets is not known. Base quality data are lacking; no much larger clone is found one base away. TCRbeta CDR3 regions were amplified from genomic DNA by means of the immunoSEQ Assay, a bias-controlled multiplex PCR. The authors' analysis ran thus. The number of nucleated cells in each sample was estimated from the amplification of reference gene primers within the assay. Sequence reads were collapsed and filtered to measure the absolute abundance of every unique TCRbeta CDR3 rearrangement. For each sample, productive Simpson clonality was calculated as the square root of Simpson's diversity index across productive rearrangements. The clones in this table, taken by TCRdb from immuneACCESS, are in-frame only. Not every clone is retained; where verified, under half of the shortfall comes from an unresolved V gene, and the cause of the rest is unknown. The DNA gave D and trimming, while V, J and clone size come from that table. The table for this sample lists under 400,000 clones; 90% of them were counted only once. The ten largest clones take up under 3% of the sample.

One collaborating source in Seattle enrolled patients while the patients were actively infected and followed the patients over time throughout the course of disease. Whole blood was collected in K2EDTA tubes by collaborating institutions according to the institutions' own protocols. For TCRbeta analysis, collaborators shipped samples in one of three forms: frozen whole blood, isolated PBMCs, or DNA extracted from either of those sample types. The data are from a study of blood T cell repertoires in COVID-19 (TCRdb year 2020). Notes on the research overall: Collaborator samples came from the United States, Italy and Spain and covered acute and convalescent phases of COVID-19. The material from the prospective study consisted of cDNA or gDNA derived from T cells, B-cell-depleted T cells, or PBMCs. Deeply sampled blood TCRbeta repertoires from subjects exposed to, actively infected with, or recovered from COVID-19 were included in the dataset. The repertoires were released in a freely available public database intended as a resource for research on the immune response to SARS-CoV-2. The samples were drawn from two sources: the first 160 participants of the ongoing ImmuneRACE study, and about 1,300 subjects contributed by 6 global collaborators. A de-identified subject ID, COVID-19 status, age in years and sex were almost always included in the sample metadata. Where available, HLA class I and class II types were obtained from metadata supplied by the sample provider rather than from assay-based typing. Results and caveats for the whole study, not just this receptor: The quantity of clinical and demographic metadata differed by source and by participant and was supplied without curation.

The CDR3 runs 14 residues from the cysteine to the phenylalanine. Solely the CDR3 DNA is kept, with 42 bases framed from the first base. Looking up the germline V gene (reference sequence) yields CDR1 GTSNPN and CDR2 SVGIG. V lost 0 bases and J lost 4 bases; the stretch between them is 12 bases long. This TCR derives from a woman aged 25-40 years with COVID-19, enrolled during active disease. The V and J genes are TRBV30 and TRBJ1-1; no confident D gene assignment can be made. Sequencing used peripheral blood. The DNA reads TGTGCCTGGAGTGTAGGAGGCACCGGCACTGAAGCTTTCTTT. It translates to CAWSVGGTGTEAFF. The entire variable domain, with the stretches around the CDR3 drawn from the reference TRBV30 and TRBJ1-1 proteins, is SQTIHQWPATLVQPVGSPLSLECTVEGTSNPNLYWYRQAAGRGLQLLFYSVGIGQISSEVPQNLSASRPQDRQFILSSKKLLLSDSGFYLCAWSVGGTGTEAFFGQGTRLTVV.